This T cell receptor beta chain was sequenced for a study of T cell repertoires in aging, cancer and after chemotherapy. Background on the study: Clear clonal overlap appeared across healthy donor samples taken over several months to years.

Trimming shortened V by 0 bases and J by 7 bases, and 14 bases separated the two germline ends. The CDR3 has 15 amino acids. Germline V lookup: CDR1 KGHSH, CDR2 LQKENI. TRB rearrangements spanning V, D and J were amplified using mixed TRB-A/B primers. MiXCR, run by TCRdb on the multiplex PCR reads, gives a single entry per CDR3 protein. This table holds about 8,700 distinct CDR3 sequences, approximately 30% found once. Amplification of TCR beta used genomic DNA extracted from peripheral blood. The V call is TRBV18, the J call TRBJ2-3, with D possibly being TRBD2 (5 bases). The sequenced sample was blood. This TCR came from a human donor in good health. The chain's CDR3 is CASSPPGYRGNTQYF. The CDR3 nucleotides are TGTGCCAGCTCACCACCGGGATATCGGGGTAATACGCAGTATTTT.